The sequence of this T cell receptor (beta chain) was determined in a study of a mutant IDH1 vaccine in newly diagnosed glioma. Study at large: Vaccinations were initiated 4-6 weeks following radiotherapy alone, or were given together with temozolomide cycles.

The method was immunoSEQ multiplex PCR; TCRdb's version includes in-frame clones alone and lacks a portion of them. The table records about 50,000 clones, roughly 92% of them present only once. Regarding this clone: Its antigen is not known.

Between the trimmed V and J ends, which lost 4 bases and 7 bases, there was a span of 19 bases. This CDR3 has 15 residues. Germline V gene lookup returns CDR1 SQVTM and CDR2 ANQGSEA. The time point denotes: week 35, safety follow-up. Alongside topical imiquimod, each dose of vaccine comprised 300 ug of mutant IDH1 20-mer peptide. The origin of this receptor is a man aged 45-60 years with glioma. This specimen was PBMCs, taken from a glioma patient whose treatment included an IDH1 peptide vaccine. The chain combines TRBV29-1 with TRBJ2-2; maybe TRBD2 (6 bases). CDR3 loop: CSVGGGGKVGGELFF. The CDR3 coding sequence is TGCAGCGTTGGAGGAGGAGGGAAGGTGGGCGGGGAGCTGTTTTTT.